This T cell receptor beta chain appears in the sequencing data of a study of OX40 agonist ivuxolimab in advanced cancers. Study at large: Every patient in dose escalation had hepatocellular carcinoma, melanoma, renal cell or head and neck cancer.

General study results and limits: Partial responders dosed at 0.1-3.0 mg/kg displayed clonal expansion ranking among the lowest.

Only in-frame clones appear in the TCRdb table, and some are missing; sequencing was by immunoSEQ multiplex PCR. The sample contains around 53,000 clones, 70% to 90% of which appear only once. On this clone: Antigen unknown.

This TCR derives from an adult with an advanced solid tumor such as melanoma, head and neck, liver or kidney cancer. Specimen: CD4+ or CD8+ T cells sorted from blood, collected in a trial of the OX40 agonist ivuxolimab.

In DNA form, the CDR3 reads TGTGCCAGCAGTGCGGACCTTATCAGGGAGCAGTACTTC. Amino acids: CASSADLIREQYF. The chain combines TRBV2 with TRBJ2-7; D gene ambiguous. This CDR3 region has 13 residues. The germline V gene encodes CDR1 SNHLY and CDR2 FYNNEI. The ends were cut back, 4 bases at V and 7 bases at J, with 14 bases in the middle.